This T cell receptor beta chain was recorded in a study of OX40 agonist ivuxolimab in advanced cancers. Broadly, across the study: Ivuxolimab was an agonistic, fully human IgG2 monoclonal antibody directed against OX40 (CD134), a costimulatory receptor. Of the roughly 52 patients in dose escalation, about 20 had hepatocellular carcinoma, some 15 had melanoma, 9 had renal cell carcinoma and 9 had head and neck cancer. The purpose of peripheral TCRbeta sequencing was to test whether ivuxolimab changed TCR sequence diversity and led to clonal T-cell expansion. A male proportion of roughly 85% and a mean age of roughly 55 years, ranging from about 23 to 90, were recorded for the dose-escalation cohort. Three dose-escalation patients achieved partial responses, one with hepatocellular carcinoma and two with cutaneous melanoma. The paper reports the monotherapy dose-escalation portion (N of about 50 patients) of the phase I ivuxolimab trial. Intravenous ivuxolimab was administered to patients every 2 weeks at six dose levels: 0.01, 0.1, 0.3, 1.5, 3 and 10 mg/kg. Patients were allowed to have had prior anti-PD-1, anti-PD-L1 or anti-CTLA-4 therapy, and more than 30% of the dose-escalation patients had previously received checkpoint inhibitors.

Genomic DNA was isolated from the sorted cells so that the TCRbeta CDR3 region could be sequenced. TCRbeta CDR3 regions were sequenced using the immunoSEQ Assay. TCRdb carries this immuneACCESS record with in-frame sequences only. Its versions omit some clonotypes, under half of them owing to an unresolved V gene in the studies checked, with the rest unexplained. Counted in this sample were approximately 52,000 clones; 85% of them appeared once. 9% to 10% of the sample comes from the top ten. V lost 9 bases and J lost 10 bases; the stretch between them is 15 bases long. The CDR3, from cysteine to phenylalanine, totals 12 residues. The CDR3 DNA has 36 bases and is translated from base 1. Per the germline V gene, KGHSH is the CDR1 and LQKENI is the CDR2. The paper as a whole reports these results and caveats: After ivuxolimab, more expanded clones were found on average in CD8+ T cells than in CD4+ T cells. Low levels of normalized T-cell clonal expansion were also seen in some patients who did not respond. The antigen specificity of the peripheral T cells that underwent clonal expansion was not determined. In the 0.1-3.0 mg/kg groups, partial responders were among the patients with the lowest normalized peripheral clonal expansion, particularly in CD8+ T cells. At doses of 0.1 to 3.0 mg/kg, clonal expansion of both CD4+ and CD8+ blood T cells was observed from baseline to week 6.

Patients with autoimmune disease history or receiving systemic immunosuppression were excluded from the trial. Peripheral blood for TCR sequencing was collected from all dose cohorts at baseline, on cycle 4 day 1, and on cycle 7 day 1. Samples came from an open-label, multicenter, first-in-human phase I dose-escalation trial of ivuxolimab. Adults with locally advanced or metastatic melanoma, renal cell carcinoma, hepatocellular carcinoma or head and neck squamous cell carcinoma were enrolled in the trial. Before TCR sequencing, CD4+ T cells and CD8+ T cells from peripheral blood were sorted into separate populations. To note about this clone: There is no known antigen for this receptor. No much larger clone is present one base from it, and per-base qualities are unavailable.

The sequence links TRBV18 to TRBJ1-4; TRBD1 is perhaps the D gene, given 5 matching bases. This clonotype originated in an adult with an advanced solid tumor such as melanoma, head and neck, liver or kidney cancer. The starting material was CD4+ or CD8+ T cells sorted from blood, obtained in a trial of the OX40 agonist ivuxolimab. The DNA sequence is as follows: TGTGCCAGTTCCGAAGGGGCGGGAAAACTGTTTTTT. Translated, this is CASSEGAGKLFF.